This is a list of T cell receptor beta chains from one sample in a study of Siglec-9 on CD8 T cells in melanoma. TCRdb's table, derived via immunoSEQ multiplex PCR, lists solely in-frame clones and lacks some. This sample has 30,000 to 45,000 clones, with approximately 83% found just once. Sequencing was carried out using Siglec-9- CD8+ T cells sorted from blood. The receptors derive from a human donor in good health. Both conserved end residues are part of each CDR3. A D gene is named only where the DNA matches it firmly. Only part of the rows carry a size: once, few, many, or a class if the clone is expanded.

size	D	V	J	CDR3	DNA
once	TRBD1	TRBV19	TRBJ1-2	CASSISGAGGDGYTF	TGTGCCAGTAGTATAAGTGGGGCAGGGGGAGATGGCTACACCTTC
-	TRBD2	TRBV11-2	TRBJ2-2	CASSSIAGGPGELFF	TGTGCCAGCAGCTCAATAGCGGGGGGACCCGGGGAGCTGTTTTTT
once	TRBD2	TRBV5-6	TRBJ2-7	CASSLFLADYEQYF	TGTGCCAGCAGCTTGTTTCTAGCGGACTACGAGCAGTACTTC
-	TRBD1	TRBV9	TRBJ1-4	CASSAQSQGIREKLFF	TGTGCCAGCAGCGCCCAATCACAGGGGATCCGCGAAAAACTGTTTTTT
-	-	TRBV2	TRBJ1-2	CASSDWGNYGYTF	TGTGCCAGCAGTGACTGGGGCAACTATGGCTACACCTTC
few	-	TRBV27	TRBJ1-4	CASRMDSVSEKLFF	TGTGCCAGCAGGATGGACAGTGTGAGTGAAAAACTGTTTTTT
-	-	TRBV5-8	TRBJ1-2	CASSLVGNYGYTF	TGTGCCAGCAGCTTAGTAGGGAACTATGGCTACACCTTC
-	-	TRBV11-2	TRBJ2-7	CATNSEGPRYEQYF	TGTGCCACCAACAGCGAGGGCCCGAGGTACGAGCAGTACTTC
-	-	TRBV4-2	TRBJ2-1	CASSQQLGGTYNEQFF	TGTGCCAGCAGCCAACAACTAGGCGGAACTTACAATGAGCAGTTCTTC
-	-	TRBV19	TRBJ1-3	CASSDWFSGNTIYF	TGTGCCTCTTCGGACTGGTTCTCTGGAAACACCATATATTTT
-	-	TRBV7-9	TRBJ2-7	CASSLIGSSYEQYF	TGTGCCAGCAGCTTAATAGGGTCCTCCTACGAGCAGTACTTC
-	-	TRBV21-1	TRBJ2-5	CASSKGGRRDRSIETQYF	TGTGCCAGCAGCAAAGGGGGTCGCCGCGACAGGAGTATAGAGACCCAGTACTTC
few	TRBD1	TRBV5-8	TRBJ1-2	CASSWGQGALYAYGYTF	TGTGCCAGCAGCTGGGGACAGGGGGCCCTATACGCCTATGGCTACACCTTC
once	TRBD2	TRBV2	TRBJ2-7	CASRLLTSGSPEQYF	TGTGCCAGCAGGCTTCTGACTAGCGGGAGTCCCGAGCAGTACTTC
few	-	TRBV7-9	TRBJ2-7	CASSTRLDETYEQYF	TGTGCCAGCAGCACACGACTAGACGAAACCTACGAGCAGTACTTC
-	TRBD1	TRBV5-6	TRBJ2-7	CASSFGTGFYEQYF	TGTGCCAGCAGCTTCGGGACAGGGTTCTACGAGCAGTACTTC
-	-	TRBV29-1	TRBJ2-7	CSVEDSGTGSYEQYF	TGCAGCGTTGAAGATAGCGGGACAGGGAGCTACGAGCAGTACTTC
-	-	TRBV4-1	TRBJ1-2	CASSQDRGARTF	TGCGCCAGCAGCCAAGATCGGGGGGCGCGAACCTTC
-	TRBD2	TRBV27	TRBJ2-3	CASSSRTGDLAGVTDTQYF	TGTGCCAGCAGTTCCCGGACAGGTGACCTAGCGGGAGTCACAGATACGCAGTATTTT
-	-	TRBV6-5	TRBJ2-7	CASGYEQYF	TGTGCCAGCGGCTACGAGCAGTACTTC
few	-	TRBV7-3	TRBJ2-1	CASSPQPTSFSEQFF	TGTGCCAGCAGCCCCCAACCTACTAGCTTCAGTGAGCAGTTCTTC
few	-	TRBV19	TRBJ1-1	CASSIGGRNTEAFF	TGTGCCAGTAGTATAGGAGGCAGGAACACTGAAGCTTTCTTT
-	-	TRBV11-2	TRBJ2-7	CASSLEGHPYEQYF	TGTGCCAGCAGCTTAGAAGGACACCCCTACGAGCAGTACTTC
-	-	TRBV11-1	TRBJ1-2	CASSLDSVLTGTAYGYTF	TGTGCCAGCAGCTTAGATTCCGTCCTCACGGGGACGGCTTATGGCTACACCTTC
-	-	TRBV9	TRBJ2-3	CASSVVAGWGTDTQYF	TGTGCCAGCAGCGTAGTAGCAGGATGGGGGACAGATACGCAGTATTTT
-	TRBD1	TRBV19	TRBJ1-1	CASSKDRENTEAFF	TGTGCCAGTAGTAAGGACAGGGAGAACACTGAAGCTTTCTTT
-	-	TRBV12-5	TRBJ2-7	CASGLSTDEQYF	TGTGCTAGTGGTTTGAGTACGGACGAGCAGTACTTC
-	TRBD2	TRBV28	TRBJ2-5	CASSSRTSGNQETQYF	TGTGCCAGCAGTTCTAGGACTAGCGGTAACCAAGAGACCCAGTACTTC
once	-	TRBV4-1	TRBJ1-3	CASSQEGDLQYYGNTIYF	TGCGCCAGCAGCCAAGAAGGAGACCTTCAATACTATGGAAACACCATATATTTT
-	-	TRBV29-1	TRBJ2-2	CSVEEVGLNTGELFF	TGCAGCGTTGAAGAAGTCGGATTGAACACCGGGGAGCTGTTTTTT
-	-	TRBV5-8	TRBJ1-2	CASSPFSSDGYTF	TGTGCCAGCAGCCCCTTCTCATCAGATGGCTACACCTTC
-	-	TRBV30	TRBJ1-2	CAWSSRSFYGYTF	TGTGCCTGGAGTAGTCGCAGTTTCTATGGCTACACCTTC
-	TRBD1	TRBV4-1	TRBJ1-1	CASSPRQGANYEAFF	TGCGCCAGCAGCCCTCGACAGGGGGCTAACTATGAAGCTTTCTTT
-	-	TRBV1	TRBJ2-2	CTSSQPSSGGRNTGELFF	TGCACCAGCAGCCAACCTTCTAGCGGGGGGAGGAACACCGGGGAGCTGTTTTTT
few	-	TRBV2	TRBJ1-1	CASMEDYTEAFF	TGTGCCAGCATGGAGGACTACACTGAAGCTTTCTTT
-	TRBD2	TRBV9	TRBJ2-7	CASSVGGLAGYEQYF	TGTGCCAGCAGCGTGGGAGGACTAGCGGGCTACGAGCAGTACTTC
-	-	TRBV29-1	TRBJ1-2	CSVEGLYSGYTF	TGCAGCGTTGAGGGTTTGTATTCTGGCTACACCTTC
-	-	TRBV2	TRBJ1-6	CASSEGISYNSPLHF	TGTGCCAGCAGTGAGGGGATCTCCTATAATTCACCCCTCCACTTT
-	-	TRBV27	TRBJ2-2	CASSRLAGELFF	TGTGCCAGCAGCAGGTTGGCCGGGGAGCTGTTTTTT
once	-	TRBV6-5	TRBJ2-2	CASSYSKTGELFF	TGTGCCAGCAGTTACTCGAAGACCGGGGAGCTGTTTTTT
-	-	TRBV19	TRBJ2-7	CASSFGSSYEQYF	TGTGCCAGTAGTTTTGGGAGCTCCTACGAGCAGTACTTC
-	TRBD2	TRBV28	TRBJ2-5	CASTLAGKETQYF	TGTGCCAGCACACTAGCGGGAAAGGAGACCCAGTACTTC
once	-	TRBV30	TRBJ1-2	CAWSDGGGYTF	TGTGCCTGGAGCGACGGCGGTGGCTACACCTTC
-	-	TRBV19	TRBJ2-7	CASSIGRSYEQYF	TGTGCCAGTAGTATTGGGAGGTCCTACGAGCAGTACTTC
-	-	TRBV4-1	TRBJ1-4	CASSQEGGGEEKLFF	TGCGCCAGCAGCCAAGAAGGGGGTGGTGAGGAAAAACTGTTTTTT
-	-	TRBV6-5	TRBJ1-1	CASSYRGNEAFF	TGTGCCAGCAGTTACAGGGGAAATGAAGCTTTCTTT